The rows below give T cell receptor beta chains drawn from one sample of a study of memory CD4+ T cells and cytomegalovirus serostatus. The protocol was immunoSEQ multiplex PCR, while the TCRdb copy is restricted to in-frame clones and leaves out a portion. The sample carries some 52,000 clones, 78% recorded once. Specimen: memory CD4+ T cells from blood. Receptors originate from an adult in good health and CMV-seronegative. The CDR3 runs from the conserved cysteine through the conserved F or W. A D gene is named only where the DNA matches it firmly. Expanded clones are given a class, and other clones once, few, many or no size at all.

clone size: NA; V gene: TRBV6-6; D gene: TRBD1; CDR3 length: 16; J gene: TRBJ1-2; CDR3 protein: CASSHTQRTGGEGYTF; CDR3 DNA: TGTGCCAGCAGTCACACCCAACGGACAGGGGGAGAAGGCTACACCTTC
clone size: NA; V gene: TRBV7-7; D gene: TRBD2; CDR3 length: 15; J gene: TRBJ2-5; CDR3 protein: CASTRLALGGETQYF; CDR3 DNA: TGTGCCAGCACCAGACTAGCGCTTGGTGGAGAGACCCAGTACTTC
clone size: NA; V gene: TRBV6-1; D gene: TRBD1; CDR3 length: 15; J gene: TRBJ1-2; CDR3 protein: CASSDPRTGVRGYTF; CDR3 DNA: TGTGCCAGCAGTGACCCACGGACAGGGGTTAGGGGCTACACCTTC
clone size: medium-sized; V gene: TRBV29-1; D gene: TRBD2; CDR3 length: 16; J gene: TRBJ2-1; CDR3 protein: CSVEDVSGGAVNEQFF; CDR3 DNA: TGCAGCGTTGAAGATGTGAGCGGGGGGGCGGTCAATGAGCAGTTCTTC
clone size: NA; V gene: TRBV5-1; D gene: NA; CDR3 length: 13; J gene: TRBJ2-3; CDR3 protein: CASGRGLTDTQYF; CDR3 DNA: TGCGCCAGCGGGAGAGGTCTCACGGATACGCAGTATTTT
clone size: NA; V gene: TRBV7-3; D gene: NA; CDR3 length: 15; J gene: TRBJ1-6; CDR3 protein: CASSLIPGYNSPLHF; CDR3 DNA: TGTGCCAGCAGCTTAATTCCCGGCTATAATTCACCCCTCCACTTT
clone size: NA; V gene: TRBV29-1; D gene: TRBD1; CDR3 length: 12; J gene: TRBJ2-1; CDR3 protein: CSARDRVNEQFF; CDR3 DNA: TGCAGCGCACGGGACAGGGTCAATGAGCAGTTCTTC
clone size: NA; V gene: TRBV7-2; D gene: NA; CDR3 length: 15; J gene: TRBJ1-5; CDR3 protein: CASSLVGLSNQPQHF; CDR3 DNA: TGTGCCAGCAGCTTAGTGGGCCTCAGCAATCAGCCCCAGCATTTT
clone size: NA; V gene: TRBV5-1; D gene: NA; CDR3 length: 12; J gene: TRBJ1-4; CDR3 protein: CASSFGGEKLFF; CDR3 DNA: TGCGCCAGCAGCTTCGGAGGTGAAAAACTGTTTTTT
clone size: NA; V gene: TRBV9; D gene: NA; CDR3 length: 14; J gene: TRBJ1-1; CDR3 protein: CASSVARRGTEAFF; CDR3 DNA: TGTGCCAGCAGCGTAGCTCGGCGGGGCACTGAAGCTTTCTTT
clone size: NA; V gene: TRBV5-1; D gene: TRBD2; CDR3 length: 16; J gene: TRBJ2-5; CDR3 protein: CASSLASGEIGETQYF; CDR3 DNA: TGCGCCAGCAGCTTGGCTAGCGGGGAGATTGGGGAGACCCAGTACTTC
clone size: NA; V gene: TRBV4-3; D gene: NA; CDR3 length: 15; J gene: TRBJ2-3; CDR3 protein: CASSLEGRRTDTQYF; CDR3 DNA: TGCGCCAGCAGCCTTGAGGGGAGGAGAACAGATACGCAGTATTTT
clone size: NA; V gene: TRBV10-3; D gene: TRBD1; CDR3 length: 15; J gene: TRBJ1-1; CDR3 protein: CAIRTGWNENTEAFF; CDR3 DNA: TGTGCCATCAGGACAGGGTGGAATGAGAACACTGAAGCTTTCTTT
clone size: NA; V gene: TRBV2; D gene: TRBD2; CDR3 length: 14; J gene: TRBJ2-3; CDR3 protein: CASSPSGGADTQYF; CDR3 DNA: TGTGCCAGCAGTCCTAGCGGGGGGGCAGATACGCAGTATTTT
clone size: NA; V gene: TRBV30; D gene: NA; CDR3 length: 14; J gene: TRBJ1-6; CDR3 protein: CAWSPRGTDSPLHF; CDR3 DNA: TGTGCCTGGAGCCCCAGAGGGACGGATTCACCCCTCCACTTT
clone size: NA; V gene: TRBV6-1; D gene: TRBD2; CDR3 length: 18; J gene: TRBJ2-4; CDR3 protein: CASSEASGGARAKNIQYF; CDR3 DNA: TGTGCCAGCAGTGAAGCTAGCGGGGGGGCCCGAGCCAAAAACATTCAGTACTTC
clone size: once; V gene: TRBV5-1; D gene: NA; CDR3 length: 14; J gene: TRBJ1-2; CDR3 protein: CASSLAGGFGGYTF; CDR3 DNA: TGCGCCAGCAGCTTGGCCGGAGGGTTTGGTGGCTACACCTTC
clone size: NA; V gene: TRBV28; D gene: NA; CDR3 length: 12; J gene: TRBJ2-7; CDR3 protein: CASSSRAREQYF; CDR3 DNA: TGTGCCAGCTCGTCCCGGGCCCGCGAGCAGTACTTC
clone size: few; V gene: TRBV25-1; D gene: NA; CDR3 length: 16; J gene: TRBJ2-7; CDR3 protein: CASSDGRDKGGYEQYF; CDR3 DNA: TGTGCCAGCAGTGATGGACGCGATAAAGGAGGATACGAGCAGTACTTC
clone size: NA; V gene: TRBV25-1; D gene: NA; CDR3 length: 14; J gene: TRBJ1-1; CDR3 protein: CASTKGAPQAEAFF; CDR3 DNA: TGTGCCAGCACCAAAGGGGCTCCCCAAGCTGAAGCTTTCTTT
clone size: NA; V gene: TRBV5-1; D gene: NA; CDR3 length: 13; J gene: TRBJ2-7; CDR3 protein: CASSLGRGDEQYF; CDR3 DNA: TGCGCCAGCAGCTTGGGTCGAGGGGACGAGCAGTACTTC
clone size: NA; V gene: TRBV5-4; D gene: TRBD1; CDR3 length: 15; J gene: TRBJ1-1; CDR3 protein: CASSLTGVLGTEAFF; CDR3 DNA: TGTGCCAGCAGCTTGACAGGGGTTCTAGGGACTGAAGCTTTCTTT
clone size: NA; V gene: TRBV7-9; D gene: NA; CDR3 length: 14; J gene: TRBJ2-5; CDR3 protein: CASSENTGPETQYF; CDR3 DNA: TGTGCCAGCAGCGAGAACACAGGGCCAGAGACCCAGTACTTC
clone size: NA; V gene: TRBV5-6; D gene: NA; CDR3 length: 14; J gene: TRBJ1-3; CDR3 protein: CASSLRSAGNTIYF; CDR3 DNA: TGTGCCAGCAGCTTGAGGTCGGCTGGAAACACCATATATTTT
clone size: NA; V gene: TRBV27; D gene: NA; CDR3 length: 15; J gene: TRBJ1-2; CDR3 protein: CASTFSQGLRKGYTF; CDR3 DNA: TGTGCCAGCACTTTCTCACAGGGCCTCCGAAAGGGCTACACCTTC
clone size: NA; V gene: TRBV7-9; D gene: NA; CDR3 length: 14; J gene: TRBJ2-2; CDR3 protein: CASSWRIGTGELFF; CDR3 DNA: TGTGCCAGCAGCTGGCGAATTGGCACCGGGGAGCTGTTTTTT
clone size: NA; V gene: TRBV7-2; D gene: TRBD1; CDR3 length: 14; J gene: TRBJ2-7; CDR3 protein: CASSPRQTGPKQYF; CDR3 DNA: TGTGCCAGCAGCCCCCGGCAGACAGGGCCGAAGCAGTACTTC
clone size: NA; V gene: TRBV6-1; D gene: NA; CDR3 length: 13; J gene: TRBJ1-1; CDR3 protein: CASSDQFGTEAFF; CDR3 DNA: TGTGCCAGCAGTGACCAGTTTGGCACTGAAGCTTTCTTT
clone size: NA; V gene: TRBV11-2; D gene: NA; CDR3 length: 15; J gene: TRBJ1-6; CDR3 protein: CASSLDPTAPSPLHF; CDR3 DNA: TGTGCCAGCAGCTTAGATCCAACCGCGCCTTCACCCCTCCACTTT
clone size: NA; V gene: TRBV19; D gene: NA; CDR3 length: 15; J gene: TRBJ1-6; CDR3 protein: CASTSTPGPNSPLHF; CDR3 DNA: TGTGCCAGTACTTCCACCCCAGGTCCGAATTCACCCCTCCACTTT
clone size: NA; V gene: TRBV19; D gene: NA; CDR3 length: 16; J gene: TRBJ2-3; CDR3 protein: CASSIEGGTSTDTQYF; CDR3 DNA: TGTGCCAGTAGTATAGAAGGGGGGACCTCCACAGATACGCAGTATTTT
clone size: NA; V gene: TRBV7-9; D gene: TRBD1; CDR3 length: 16; J gene: TRBJ2-7; CDR3 protein: CASSPTSMGQGFEQYF; CDR3 DNA: TGTGCCAGCAGCCCAACTTCCATGGGACAGGGCTTCGAGCAGTACTTC
clone size: NA; V gene: TRBV28; D gene: NA; CDR3 length: 13; J gene: TRBJ1-2; CDR3 protein: CASREGRGYGYTF; CDR3 DNA: TGTGCCAGCAGAGAGGGACGGGGCTATGGCTACACCTTC
clone size: NA; V gene: TRBV10-3; D gene: NA; CDR3 length: 14; J gene: TRBJ1-5; CDR3 protein: CATQTGLGNQPQHF; CDR3 DNA: TGTGCCACCCAGACAGGTTTGGGCAATCAGCCCCAGCATTTT
clone size: NA; V gene: TRBV19; D gene: NA; CDR3 length: 14; J gene: TRBJ1-3; CDR3 protein: CATVRSRSGNTIYF; CDR3 DNA: TGTGCCACCGTCAGGAGTCGCTCTGGAAACACCATATATTTT
clone size: NA; V gene: TRBV19; D gene: NA; CDR3 length: 14; J gene: TRBJ1-1; CDR3 protein: CASSISQVNTEAFF; CDR3 DNA: TGTGCCAGTAGTATATCACAAGTGAACACTGAAGCTTTCTTT
clone size: few; V gene: TRBV7-9; D gene: TRBD2; CDR3 length: 13; J gene: TRBJ2-5; CDR3 protein: CASYSGASETQYF; CDR3 DNA: TGTGCCAGCTACAGCGGGGCGTCGGAGACCCAGTACTTC